This TCR beta chain originates from a study of T-cell reconstitution after alpha-beta-depleted transplantation in children. The TCRbeta library was prepared with unique molecular identifiers. TCRdb reprocessed the PCR reads via MiXCR and lists one record per CDR3 protein. Altogether some 220,000 distinct CDR3 sequences are present, roughly 9% being singletons, with the ten largest covering around 6.2%. Sequences were derived from PBMCs from the stem cell graft donor, sampled from the stem cell graft. This TCR derives from a human donor who donated a stem cell graft to a child with acute lymphoblastic leukemia.

This CDR3 reads CASSIIKGQGTYEQYF. The CDR3 coding sequence is TGTGCCAGTAGTATTATTAAGGGACAGGGGACCTACGAGCAGTACTTC. The chain joins TRBV19 to TRBJ2-7; 10 nucleotides line up with TRBD1. Germline V gives CDR1 LNHDA, CDR2 SQIVND (reference sequence). V shed 3 bases, J shed 2 bases, and the junction held 7 bases outside the gene matches. The CDR3 runs 16 residues.